The 28 T cell receptor beta chains below all came from one sample that was sequenced in a study of response to subunit inactivated influenza vaccine. TCRdb passed the RT-PCR reads through MiXCR, listing each CDR3 protein once. The table shows under 200,000 distinct CDR3 sequences, with about 10% occurring only once. Sequenced here: CD8+ T cells sorted from PBMCs, sampled around 25 months after vaccination. The origin of the receptors is a man between 50 and 69 years old who received an inactivated influenza vaccine.

There are many counts of this clonotype. The V and J genes are TRBV3-1 and TRBJ2-1; 10 nucleotides align to TRBD2. With V trimmed by 5 bases and J by 6 bases, 13 bases remained unmatched. From germline, CDR1 is LGHDT and CDR2 YNNKEL (reference sequence). This CDR3 region has 17 residues. The DNA for the CDR3 is TGTGCCAGCAGCTTAGTGGGCGGGCTAGCGGGGGTCAATGAGCAGTTCTTC. Residues: CASSLVGGLAGVNEQFF.

By share, this clonotype counts as medium-sized. The rearrangement links TRBV10-3 to TRBJ2-5; TRBD1 aligns across 9 bases. The junction had 6 bases not matched to a gene; V was cut back by 0 bases and J by 7 bases. There are 15 residues in the CDR3. Germline V gene data show CDR1 as ENHRY and CDR2 as SYGVKD. CDR3 protein: CAISESGQGEGTQYF. DNA of the CDR3: TGTGCCATCAGTGAGTCGGGACAGGGTGAAGGGACCCAGTACTTC.

This clonotype was detected only a few times. V and J are TRBV4-1 and TRBJ2-7, with TRBD1 matching over 8 bases. CDR1 is MGHRA and CDR2 is YSYEKL in the germline V gene. This CDR3 spans 14 amino acids. V lost 2 bases and J lost 3; bases outside the gene matches: 3. The CDR3 bases are TGCGCCAGCAGCCAAATACAGGGGGACTACGAGCAGTACTTC. This sequence encodes CASSQIQGDYEQYF.

This clonotype has ten or more counts. The chain links TRBV14 to TRBJ2-1; D is undetermined. V lost 0 bases to trimming and J lost 9 bases, with 9 bases between them. Germline CDR1 SGHDN, CDR2 FVKESK. This CDR3 is built from 13 residues. The CDR3 coding sequence is TGTGCCAGCAGCCAAGATAGAAGACCTGAGCAGTTCTTC. It encodes CASSQDRRPEQFF.

This clonotype was observed a few times. The CDR3 DNA sequence: TGTGCCAGCAGCCAATCGGGATGGGGGGGGTACGAGCAGTACTTC. It codes for CASSQSGWGGYEQYF. This rearrangement joins TRBV3-1 to TRBJ2-7; TRBD2 aligns across 7 bases. The V segment lost 2 bases and the J segment 4 bases; nucleotides outside the gene matches: 8. This CDR3 region has 15 residues. In germline, CDR1 is LGHDT, CDR2 YNNKEL (reference sequence).

In this sample, this clonotype turned up a few times. V usage is TRBV7-6 and J usage is TRBJ1-1; D gene unclear. The germline gives CDR1 SGHVS, CDR2 FNYEAQ. The CDR3 is 14 residues long. V dropped 1 base and J dropped 1 base, with 7 bases sitting between them. CDR3 loop: CASSLEKQNTEAFF. CDR3 DNA sequence: TGTGCCAGCAGCTTAGAGAAACAGAACACTGAAGCTTTCTTT.

This clonotype was found many times. The chain carries TRBV12-3 or TRBV12-4 and TRBJ2-3, with D possibly being TRBD2 (6 bases). Trimming took 2 bases from V and 2 from J, leaving 11 bases between them. The CDR3 is made up of 15 amino acids. The CDR3 nucleotides are TGTGCCAGCAGTTTACGGCGGGGTTACACAGATACGCAGTATTTT. It is translated as CASSLRRGYTDTQYF.

This clonotype was picked up a small number of times. The genes are TRBV4-3 and TRBJ2-1, with 10 nucleotides matching TRBD1. Germline loops: CDR1 LGHNA, CDR2 YSLEER. CDR3 size: 18 residues. The trim removed 0 bases at V and 5 bases at J, leaving 10 bases unmatched. This CDR3 reads CASSQDGVGQGVDNEQFF. The CDR3 DNA follows: TGCGCCAGCAGCCAAGATGGTGTAGGACAGGGGGTAGACAATGAGCAGTTCTTC.

The chain carries TRBV7-2 and TRBJ2-4; 9 nucleotides line up with TRBD2. The CDR3 totals 16 residues. After removal of 8 bases from V and 1 base from J, the junction contained 9 bases not matched to a gene. Germline V gene sequence: CDR1 SGHTA, CDR2 FQGNSA. As DNA, the CDR3 is TGTGCCAGCGAGCGGGAGGCTATTGGGGCCAAAAACATTCAGTACTTC. Its translation is CASEREAIGAKNIQYF.

This clonotype has only a few counts. This chain joins TRBV6-1 and TRBJ1-5; D not resolved. CDR1 and CDR2 (germline): MNHNS, SASEGT. V was shortened by 2 bases and J by 5 bases, with 7 bases between the two germline ends. The CDR3 has 13 residues. The DNA for the CDR3 is TGTGCCAGCAGTGAAAGGTCATATCAGCCCCAGCATTTT. Protein sequence: CASSERSYQPQHF.

This chain links TRBV7-2 with TRBJ2-5; D uncertain. V lost 1 base, J lost 0 bases, and 12 bases lay in between. This CDR3 is 16 amino acids long. CDR1 and CDR2 (germline): SGHTA, FQGNSA. CDR3 residues: CASSLGRPQNQETQYF. The CDR3 DNA follows: TGTGCCAGCAGCTTAGGTCGACCCCAAAACCAAGAGACCCAGTACTTC.

For the CDR3, the DNA is TGCAGTGCTAGAGTCTGGGACAGGAGCTCCTACGAGCAGTACTTC. Translation: CSARVWDRSSYEQYF. V and J are TRBV20-1 and TRBJ2-7, with 8 bases lining up with TRBD1. The CDR3 length is 15 residues. With V trimmed by 1 base and J by 0 bases, 5 bases remained unmatched. CDR1 is DFQATT and CDR2 is SNEGSKA in the germline V gene (reference sequence).

The chain employs TRBV20-1 and TRBJ2-2, with D possibly being TRBD2 (6 bases). From germline, CDR1 is DFQATT and CDR2 SNEGSKA (reference sequence). This CDR3 comprises 16 residues. V was shortened by 4 bases and J by 7 bases, with 22 bases between the two germline ends. In DNA form, the CDR3 reads TGCAGTGCTACAGATTTACGGGACTCCGGGGGCGGGGAGCTGTTTTTT. Its translation is CSATDLRDSGGGELFF.

This clonotype was seen a few times. The chain joins TRBV7-9 to TRBJ2-1; the D gene is possibly TRBD1 (5 bases). The CDR3 is 14 residues long. Germline V gives CDR1 SEHNR, CDR2 FQNEAQ (reference sequence). The ends were cut back, 1 base at V and 8 bases at J, with 12 bases in the middle. The CDR3 DNA reads as TGTGCCAGCAGCTTAGTCAGGGTTGCCGATGAGCAGTTCTTC. The encoded protein is CASSLVRVADEQFF.

This clonotype was seen only a few times. The chain links TRBV11-2 to TRBJ2-2; unclear D gene. The CDR3 length is 16 residues. V was trimmed by 1 base and J by 2 bases, leaving 11 bases between them. Germline V lookup: CDR1 SGHAT, CDR2 FQNNGV. This CDR3 reads CASSLVTGYNTGELFF. In nucleotides, the CDR3 is TGTGCCAGCAGCTTAGTAACGGGCTACAACACCGGGGAGCTGTTTTTT.

The V call is TRBV20-1, the J call TRBJ2-2; 10 bases align to TRBD2. The CDR3 length is 17 residues. The germline V gene encodes CDR1 DFQATT and CDR2 SNEGSKA (reference sequence). Trimming cost V 3 bases and J 6 bases; bases outside gene matches: 13. CDR3 bases: TGCAGTGCTAGGGGGGTAGCGGGAGGAGGTCTGGCCGGGGAGCTGTTTTTT. Translated, it gives CSARGVAGGGLAGELFF.

This clonotype was observed many times. CDR3 in amino acids: CSASNRDRETHSDIQYF. As DNA, the CDR3 is TGCAGCGCTTCCAATCGGGACAGGGAGACTCACTCAGACATTCAGTACTTC. The chain links TRBV29-1 to TRBJ2-4; 9 bases match TRBD1. V lost 7 bases, J lost 8 bases, and 21 bases stayed unmatched. The germline CDR1 and CDR2 sequences are SQVTM and ANQGSEA. This CDR3 has 17 amino acids.

The chain combines TRBV6-5 with TRBJ2-5; 7 nucleotides match TRBD1. The V segment lost 5 bases and the J segment 4 bases; nucleotides outside the gene matches: 7. The CDR3 sequence is 14 residues long. Germline CDR1 reads MNHEY; CDR2 reads SVGAGI. This chain's CDR3 is CASSLQGWGETQYF. The DNA of the CDR3 is TGTGCCAGCAGTCTACAGGGGTGGGGAGAGACCCAGTACTTC.

The gene calls are TRBV9 and TRBJ2-7; D could derive from TRBD1 or TRBD2 (5 bases each). V was shortened by 0 bases and J by 6 bases, with 13 bases between the two germline ends. CDR3 length: 14 amino acids. Germline V gene sequence: CDR1 SGDLS, CDR2 YYNGEE. CDR3 in DNA: TGTGCCAGCAGCGTAGGGGACGGAGCCGGCGAGCAGTACTTC. The encoded protein is CASSVGDGAGEQYF.

This clonotype was counted a few times. This chain links TRBV6-1 with TRBJ2-7; D call uncertain. Germline V gene sequence: CDR1 MNHNS, CDR2 SASEGT. The CDR3 runs 13 residues. V lost 3 bases and J 1 base, leaving 7 bases between the germline ends. The CDR3 nucleotides are TGTGCCAGCAGTGACGCACCTTCCTACGAGCAGTACTTC. Residues: CASSDAPSYEQYF.

This clonotype occurred many times. V is TRBV4-3 and J is TRBJ2-2; D is unresolved. V was clipped by 0 bases and J by 3 bases, with 14 bases between them. CDR1 and CDR2 (germline): LGHNA, YSLEER. The CDR3 is 17 residues long. The CDR3 is CASSQDLYQAYTGELFF. DNA of the CDR3: TGCGCCAGCAGCCAAGATCTTTATCAGGCGTACACCGGGGAGCTGTTTTTT.

This clonotype was seen more than once but under ten times. The chain is built from TRBV19 and TRBJ2-1; D gene uncertain. Germline CDR1 and CDR2: LNHDA and SQIVND (reference sequence). Trimming took off 1 base at V and 1 base at J, with 8 bases between the two ends. The CDR3 runs to 15 residues. The CDR3 spells CASSIGPRSYNEQFF. In DNA form, the CDR3 reads TGTGCCAGTAGTATAGGGCCTCGATCCTACAATGAGCAGTTCTTC.

This clonotype was detected many times. The V gene is TRBV5-5, the J gene TRBJ2-5; a weak D match, TRBD1 (6 bases). The germline CDR1 and CDR2 sequences are SGHKS and YYEKEE (reference sequence). The germline V and J ends were trimmed by 5 bases and 2 bases, with 13 bases remaining between them. This CDR3 comprises 14 residues. The CDR3 coding sequence is TGTGCCAGCAGACTAGGACAGAGTCAAGAGACCCAGTACTTC. Translated, it gives CASRLGQSQETQYF.

This clonotype appeared a few times. This chain uses TRBV20-1 with TRBJ2-7; D possibly corresponds to TRBD1 (5 bases). Trimming took 2 bases from V and 5 from J, leaving 16 bases between them. Germline loops: CDR1 DFQATT, CDR2 SNEGSKA (reference sequence). There are 14 residues in the CDR3. CDR3 sequence reads: CSARSPLLGDEQYF. The CDR3 DNA follows: TGCAGTGCTAGATCTCCACTCTTAGGGGACGAGCAGTACTTC.

This clonotype came up a few times. The V gene is TRBV10-3, the J gene TRBJ1-2, with 7 bases aligning to TRBD1. Per germline, CDR1 ENHRY and CDR2 SYGVKD. V was pared by 7 bases and J by 2 bases, with 4 bases of the junction left unmatched. The CDR3 is made up of 13 amino acids. CDR3 loop: CAITGTENYGYTF. The CDR3 DNA sequence: TGTGCCATCACTGGGACAGAGAACTATGGCTACACCTTC.

Ten or more counts support this clonotype. The chain carries TRBV9 and TRBJ2-5; 7 nucleotides match TRBD2. V lost 3 bases to trimming and J lost 4 bases; unmatched junction nucleotides: 9. Per germline, CDR1 SGDLS and CDR2 YYNGEE. The CDR3 sequence is 15 residues long. The CDR3 here is CASSEGTTLRETQYF. Written as DNA, the CDR3 is TGTGCCAGCAGCGAAGGGACTACTCTTCGAGAGACCCAGTACTTC.

The chain is built from TRBV27 and TRBJ2-1; 8 bases line up with TRBD2. Looked up from germline, CDR1 is MNHEY and CDR2 is SMNVEV (reference sequence). The CDR3 contains 14 residues. J lost 5 bases, V lost 6 bases, and 6 bases had no gene match. CDR3 nucleotides: TGTGCCAGCAGCCAATATAGCGGGGACAATGAGCAGTTCTTC. Amino acids: CASSQYSGDNEQFF.

As to this clonotype: The junction departs from the called germline gene at one end, perhaps through a read error. The chain is built from TRBV7-8 and TRBJ2-7; a weak D match, TRBD1 (5 bases). Germline loops: CDR1 SGHVS, CDR2 FQNEAQ. The CDR3 has 13 residues. CDR3 loop: CASSLQGSNEQYF. The CDR3 coding sequence is TGTGCCAGCAGCTTGCAGGGCTCCAACGAGCAGTACTTC.